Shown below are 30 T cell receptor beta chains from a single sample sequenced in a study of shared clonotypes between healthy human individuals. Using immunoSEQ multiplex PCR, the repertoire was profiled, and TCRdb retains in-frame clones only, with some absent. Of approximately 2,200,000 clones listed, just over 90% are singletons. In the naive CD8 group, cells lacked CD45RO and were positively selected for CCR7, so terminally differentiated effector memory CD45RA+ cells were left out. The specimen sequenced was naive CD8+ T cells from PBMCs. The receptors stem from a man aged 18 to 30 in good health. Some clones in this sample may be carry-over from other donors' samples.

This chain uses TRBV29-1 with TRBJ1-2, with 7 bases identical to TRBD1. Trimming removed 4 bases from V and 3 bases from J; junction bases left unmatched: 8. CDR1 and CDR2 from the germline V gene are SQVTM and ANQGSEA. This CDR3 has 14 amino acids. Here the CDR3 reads CSVGYDGTDYGYTF. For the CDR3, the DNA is TGCAGCGTTGGTTACGACGGGACAGACTATGGCTACACCTTC.

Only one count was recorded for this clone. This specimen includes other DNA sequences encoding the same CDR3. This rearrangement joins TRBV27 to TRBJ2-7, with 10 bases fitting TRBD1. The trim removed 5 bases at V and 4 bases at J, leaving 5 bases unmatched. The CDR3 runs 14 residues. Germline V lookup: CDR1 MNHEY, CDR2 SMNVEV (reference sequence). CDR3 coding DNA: TGTGCCAGCAGTCCGACAGGGGGCGGGTACGAGCAGTACTTC. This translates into CASSPTGGGYEQYF.

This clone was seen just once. This CDR3 is CATSREKLLSYEQYF. The CDR3 DNA reads TGTGCCACCAGCAGAGAGAAACTGCTCTCCTACGAGCAGTACTTC. This chain joins TRBV15 and TRBJ2-7; no firm D call. Trimming left V 0 bases short and J 0 bases short, with 9 bases between. The CDR3 covers 15 residues. Per germline, CDR1 LNHNV and CDR2 YYDKDF (reference sequence). The whole variable domain, filled in from reference TRBV15 and TRBJ2-7, reads DAMVIQNPRYQVTQFGKPVTLSCSQTLNHNVMYWYQQKSSQAPKLLFHYYDKDFNNEADTPDNFQSRRPNTSFCFLDIRSPGLGDTAMYLCATSREKLLSYEQYFGPGTRLTVT.

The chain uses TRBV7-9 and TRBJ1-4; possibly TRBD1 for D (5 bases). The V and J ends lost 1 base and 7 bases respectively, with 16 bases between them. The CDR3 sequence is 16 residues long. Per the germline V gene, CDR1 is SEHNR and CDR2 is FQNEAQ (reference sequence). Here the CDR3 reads CASSLVDFGAVEKLFF. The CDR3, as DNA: TGTGCCAGCAGCTTAGTGGATTTTGGGGCGGTTGAAAAACTGTTTTTT.

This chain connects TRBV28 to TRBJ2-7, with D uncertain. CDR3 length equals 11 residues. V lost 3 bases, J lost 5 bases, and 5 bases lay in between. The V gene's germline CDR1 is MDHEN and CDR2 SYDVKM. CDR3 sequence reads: CASSFYDEQYF. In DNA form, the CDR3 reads TGTGCCAGCAGTTTTTACGACGAGCAGTACTTC.

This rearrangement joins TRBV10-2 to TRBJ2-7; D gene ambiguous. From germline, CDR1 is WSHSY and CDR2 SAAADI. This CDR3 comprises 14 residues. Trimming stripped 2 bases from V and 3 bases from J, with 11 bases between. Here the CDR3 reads CASSEPFVIYEQYF. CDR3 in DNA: TGCGCCAGCAGTGAGCCCTTCGTAATCTACGAGCAGTACTTC.

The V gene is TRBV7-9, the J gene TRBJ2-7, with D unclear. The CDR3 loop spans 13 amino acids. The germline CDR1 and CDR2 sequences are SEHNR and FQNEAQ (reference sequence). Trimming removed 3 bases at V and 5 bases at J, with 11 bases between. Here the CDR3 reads CASSFSSPDEQYF. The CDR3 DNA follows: TGTGCCAGCAGCTTCAGTTCTCCCGACGAGCAGTACTTC.

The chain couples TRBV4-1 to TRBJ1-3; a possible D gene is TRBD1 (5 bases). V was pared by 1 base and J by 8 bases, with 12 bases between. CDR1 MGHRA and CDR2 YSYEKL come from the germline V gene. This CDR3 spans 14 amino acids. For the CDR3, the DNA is TGCGCCAGCAGCCAAGGGGCTCGGGGGGACACCATATATTTT. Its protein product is CASSQGARGDTIYF.

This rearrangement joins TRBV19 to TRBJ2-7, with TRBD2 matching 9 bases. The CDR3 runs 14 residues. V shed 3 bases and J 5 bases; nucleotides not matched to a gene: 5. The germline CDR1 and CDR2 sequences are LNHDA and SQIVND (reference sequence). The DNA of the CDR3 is TGTGCCAGTAGTATTGGTCTAGCGGGGAACGAGCAGTACTTC. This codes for CASSIGLAGNEQYF. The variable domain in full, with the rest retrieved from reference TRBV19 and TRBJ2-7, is DGGITQSPKYLFRKEGQNVTLSCEQNLNHDAMYWYRQDPGQGLRLIYYSQIVNDFQKGDIAEGYSVSREKKESFPLTVTSAQKNPTAFYLCASSIGLAGNEQYFGPGTRLTVT.

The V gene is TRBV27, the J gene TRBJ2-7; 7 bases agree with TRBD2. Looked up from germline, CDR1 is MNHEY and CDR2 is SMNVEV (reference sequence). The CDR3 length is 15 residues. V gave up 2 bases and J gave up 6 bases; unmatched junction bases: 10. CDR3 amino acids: CASSLGWEGPGEQYF. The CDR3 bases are TGTGCCAGCAGTTTAGGATGGGAGGGCCCGGGCGAGCAGTACTTC.

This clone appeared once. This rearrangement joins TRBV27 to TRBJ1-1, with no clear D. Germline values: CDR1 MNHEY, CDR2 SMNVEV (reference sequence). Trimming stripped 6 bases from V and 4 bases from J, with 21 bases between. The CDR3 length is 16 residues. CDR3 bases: TGTGCCAGCAGCCCCTCCGCCGGGAACTTGATCACTGAAGCTTTCTTT. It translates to CASSPSAGNLITEAFF.

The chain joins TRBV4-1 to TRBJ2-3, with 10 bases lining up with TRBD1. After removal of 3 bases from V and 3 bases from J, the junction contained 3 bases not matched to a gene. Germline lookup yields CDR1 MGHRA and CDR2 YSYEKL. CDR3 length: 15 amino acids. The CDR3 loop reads CASSQWTGGTDTQYF. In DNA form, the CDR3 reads TGCGCCAGCAGCCAGTGGACAGGGGGTACAGATACGCAGTATTTT.

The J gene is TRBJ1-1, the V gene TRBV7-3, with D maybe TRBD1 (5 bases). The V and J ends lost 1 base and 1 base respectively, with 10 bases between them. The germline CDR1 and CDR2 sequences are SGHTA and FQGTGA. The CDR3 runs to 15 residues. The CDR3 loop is CASSLIRTKNTEAFF. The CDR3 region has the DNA TGTGCCAGCAGCTTAATCCGGACAAAGAACACTGAAGCTTTCTTT.

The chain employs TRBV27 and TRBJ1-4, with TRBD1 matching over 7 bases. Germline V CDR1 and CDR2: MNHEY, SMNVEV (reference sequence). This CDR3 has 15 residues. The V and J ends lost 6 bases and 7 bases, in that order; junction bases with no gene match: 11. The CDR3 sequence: CASSRTQGVGEKLFF. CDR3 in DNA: TGTGCCAGCAGCCGCACCCAGGGGGTCGGTGAAAAACTGTTTTTT. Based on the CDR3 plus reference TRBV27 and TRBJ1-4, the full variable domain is EAQVTQNPRYLITVTGKKLTVTCSQNMNHEYMSWYRQDPGLGLRQIYYSMNVEVTDKGDVPEGYKVSRKEKRNFPLILESPSPNQTSLYFCASSRTQGVGEKLFFGSGTQLSVL.

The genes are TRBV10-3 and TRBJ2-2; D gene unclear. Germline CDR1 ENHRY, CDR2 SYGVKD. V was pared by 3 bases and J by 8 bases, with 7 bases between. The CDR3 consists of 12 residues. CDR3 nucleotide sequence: TGTGCCATCAGTGATTTCGCGGGGGAGCTGTTTTTT. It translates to CAISDFAGELFF.

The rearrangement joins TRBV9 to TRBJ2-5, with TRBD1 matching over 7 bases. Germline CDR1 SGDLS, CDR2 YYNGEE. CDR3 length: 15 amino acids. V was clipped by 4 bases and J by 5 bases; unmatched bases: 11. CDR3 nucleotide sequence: TGTGCCAGCAGCTCAGTAAGGACAGGCTGGGAGACCCAGTACTTC. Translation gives CASSSVRTGWETQYF.

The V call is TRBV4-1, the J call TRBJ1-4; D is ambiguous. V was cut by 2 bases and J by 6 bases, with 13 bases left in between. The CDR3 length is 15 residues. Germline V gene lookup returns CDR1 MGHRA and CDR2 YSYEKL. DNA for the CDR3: TGCGCCAGCAGCCAAAGAGTTCAGGAAGATGAAAAACTGTTTTTT. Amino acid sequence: CASSQRVQEDEKLFF.

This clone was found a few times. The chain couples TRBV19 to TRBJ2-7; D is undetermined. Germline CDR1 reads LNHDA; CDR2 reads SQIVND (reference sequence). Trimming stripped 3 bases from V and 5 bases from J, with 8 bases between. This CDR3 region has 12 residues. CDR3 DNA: TGTGCCAGTAGTATGACTGGGAACGAGCAGTACTTC. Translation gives CASSMTGNEQYF.

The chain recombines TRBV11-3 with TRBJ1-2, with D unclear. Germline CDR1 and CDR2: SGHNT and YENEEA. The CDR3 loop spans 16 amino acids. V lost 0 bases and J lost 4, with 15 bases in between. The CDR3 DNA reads TGTGCCAGCAGCTTAGAGGAACAGCCGAGACTCTATGGCTACACCTTC. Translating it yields CASSLEEQPRLYGYTF.

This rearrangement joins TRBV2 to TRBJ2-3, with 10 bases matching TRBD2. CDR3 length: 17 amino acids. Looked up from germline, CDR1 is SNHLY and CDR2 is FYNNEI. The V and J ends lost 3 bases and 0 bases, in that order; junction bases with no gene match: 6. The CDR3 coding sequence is TGTGCCAGCAGTGATCCTAGCGGGAGCTCTAGCACAGATACGCAGTATTTT. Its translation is CASSDPSGSSSTDTQYF.

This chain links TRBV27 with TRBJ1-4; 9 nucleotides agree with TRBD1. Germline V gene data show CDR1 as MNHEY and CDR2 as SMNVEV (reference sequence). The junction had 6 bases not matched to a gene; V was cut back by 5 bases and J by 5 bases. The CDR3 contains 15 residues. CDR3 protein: CASSPRTGENEKLFF. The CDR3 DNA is TGTGCCAGCAGTCCCCGGACAGGGGAAAATGAAAAACTGTTTTTT. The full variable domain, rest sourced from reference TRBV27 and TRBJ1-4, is EAQVTQNPRYLITVTGKKLTVTCSQNMNHEYMSWYRQDPGLGLRQIYYSMNVEVTDKGDVPEGYKVSRKEKRNFPLILESPSPNQTSLYFCASSPRTGENEKLFFGSGTQLSVL.

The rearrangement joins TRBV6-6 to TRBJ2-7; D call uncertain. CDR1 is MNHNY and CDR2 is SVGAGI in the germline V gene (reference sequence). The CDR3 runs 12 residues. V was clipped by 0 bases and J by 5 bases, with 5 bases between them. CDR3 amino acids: CASSYSWDEQYF. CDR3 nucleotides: TGTGCCAGCAGTTACTCGTGGGACGAGCAGTACTTC.

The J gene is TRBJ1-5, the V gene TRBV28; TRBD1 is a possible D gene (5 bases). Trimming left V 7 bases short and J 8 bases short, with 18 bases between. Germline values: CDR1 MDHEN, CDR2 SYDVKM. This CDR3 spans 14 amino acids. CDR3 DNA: TGTGCCAGCACCTTACGGGGGTCTGCGAAGCCCCAGCATTTT. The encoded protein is CASTLRGSAKPQHF.

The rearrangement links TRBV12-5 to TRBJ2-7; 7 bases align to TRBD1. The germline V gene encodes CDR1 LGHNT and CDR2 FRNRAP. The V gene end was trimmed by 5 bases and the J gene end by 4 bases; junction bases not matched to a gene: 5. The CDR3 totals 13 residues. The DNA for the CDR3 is TGTGCTAGTGGTCCTGGGACAGAATACGAGCAGTACTTC. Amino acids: CASGPGTEYEQYF.

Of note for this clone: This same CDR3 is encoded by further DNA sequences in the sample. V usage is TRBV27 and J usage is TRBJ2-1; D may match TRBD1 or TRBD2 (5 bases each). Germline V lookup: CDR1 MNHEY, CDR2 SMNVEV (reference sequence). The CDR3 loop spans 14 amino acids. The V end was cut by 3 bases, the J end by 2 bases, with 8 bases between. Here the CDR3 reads CASSLGPTYNEQFF. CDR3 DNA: TGTGCCAGCAGTTTGGGACCAACCTACAATGAGCAGTTCTTC.

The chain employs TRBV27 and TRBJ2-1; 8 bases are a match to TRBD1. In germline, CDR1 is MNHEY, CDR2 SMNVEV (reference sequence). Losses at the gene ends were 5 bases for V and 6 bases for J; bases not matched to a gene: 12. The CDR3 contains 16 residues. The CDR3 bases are TGTGCCAGCAGTACGCTCGGAGGACAGGGACCCAATGAGCAGTTCTTC. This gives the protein CASSTLGGQGPNEQFF.

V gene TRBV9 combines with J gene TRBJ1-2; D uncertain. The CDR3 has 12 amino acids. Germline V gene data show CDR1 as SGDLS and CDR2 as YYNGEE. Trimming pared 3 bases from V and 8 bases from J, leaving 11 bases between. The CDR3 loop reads CASSATSKGYTF. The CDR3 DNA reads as TGTGCCAGCAGCGCTACCAGTAAAGGCTACACCTTC.

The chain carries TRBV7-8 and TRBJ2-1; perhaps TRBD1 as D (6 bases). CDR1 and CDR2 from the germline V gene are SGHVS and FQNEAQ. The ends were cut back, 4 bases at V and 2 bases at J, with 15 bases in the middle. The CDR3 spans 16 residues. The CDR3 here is CASSSAPTGTYNEQFF. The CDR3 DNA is TGTGCCAGCAGCTCAGCCCCGACAGGAACCTACAATGAGCAGTTCTTC.

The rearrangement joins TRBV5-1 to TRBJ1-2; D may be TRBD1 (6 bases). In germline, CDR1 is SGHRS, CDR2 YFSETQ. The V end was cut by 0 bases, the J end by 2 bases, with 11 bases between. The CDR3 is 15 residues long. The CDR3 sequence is CASSLATTGNYGYTF. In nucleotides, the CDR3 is TGCGCCAGCAGCTTGGCCACTACAGGGAACTATGGCTACACCTTC.

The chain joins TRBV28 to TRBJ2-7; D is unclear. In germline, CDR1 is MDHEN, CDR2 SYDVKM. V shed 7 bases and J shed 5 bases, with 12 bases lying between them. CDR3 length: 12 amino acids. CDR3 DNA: TGTGCCAGCAAATCGGGCGGCGACGAGCAGTACTTC. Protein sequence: CASKSGGDEQYF.